This paragraph covers one T cell receptor (beta chain) sequence. Repertoires were generated with immunoSEQ multiplex PCR, while TCRdb's copy carries only in-frame clones and drops some. The table shows 200,000 to 250,000 clones, with 80% occurring only once. V was trimmed by 2 bases and J by 0 bases, leaving 22 bases between them. Germline lookup yields CDR1 GTSNPN and CDR2 SVGIG (reference sequence). The CDR3 totals 18 residues. This sample was taken from a study of blood T cell repertoires in COVID-19. The sample consisted of peripheral blood. The receptor was isolated from a woman between 70 and 85 years old with acute or convalescent COVID-19. The rearrangement uses TRBV30 and TRBJ1-1; D is possibly TRBD1 (5 bases). The CDR3 is CAWSLYSGGKYMNTEAFF. CDR3 bases: TGTGCCTGGAGTCTTTATTCGGGGGGGAAGTACATGAACACTGAAGCTTTCTTT.